Below, 4 T cell receptor beta chains from the same sample are listed, as sequenced in a study of glioma-infiltrating T cells after dendritic cell vaccination (TCRdb year 2016). The library was produced with the immunoSEQ multiplex PCR assay. TCRdb obtained this table from immuneACCESS and retained in-frame rearrangements with V and J assigned. These tables miss some clones; where compared with another copy, unresolved V genes account for less than half of the shortfall, and the remainder is unexplained. The sample yields 72,000 or so clones; around 87% were counted once. The ten top clones hold approximately 2.4% of the sample. In light of the paper, this sample's time point label describes: after dendritic cell vaccination, including at tumor progression/relapse. The sequencing used blood, collected after dendritic cell vaccination. These TCRs come from a human donor with glioblastoma.

The V call is TRBV7-6, the J call TRBJ2-7; D unclear. From germline, CDR1 is SGHVS and CDR2 FNYEAQ. The CDR3 length is 13 residues. V was pared by 5 bases and J by 9 bases, with 17 bases between. CDR3 in amino acids: CASSPLLFERQYF. The CDR3 DNA is TGTGCCAGCAGCCCACTCTTATTTGAACGGCAGTACTTC.

The gene calls are TRBV10-3 and TRBJ2-2; 9 bases are shared with TRBD2. The germline V gene has CDR1 ENHRY and CDR2 SYGVKD. The CDR3 spans 15 residues. With 6 bases clipped from V and 4 bases from J, the junction kept 6 bases outside the gene matches. CDR3 nucleotide sequence: TGTGCCATCAGAGCCGGGACTAGCTTCACCGGGGAGCTGTTTTTT. It codes for CAIRAGTSFTGELFF.

There are a few counts of this clone. The chain uses TRBV7-9 and TRBJ2-1, with 9 bases aligning to TRBD2. This CDR3 is 17 amino acids long. V dropped 3 bases and J dropped 0; count of bases not matched to a gene: 6. Germline assignment: CDR1 SEHNR and CDR2 FQNEAQ (reference sequence). The CDR3: CASSLTSGYSSYNEQFF. CDR3 DNA: TGTGCCAGCAGCTTGACTAGCGGATACAGCTCCTACAATGAGCAGTTCTTC.

This clone was seen a single time. The chain recombines TRBV27 with TRBJ2-1; 7 nucleotides align to TRBD1. The trim removed 2 bases at V and 8 bases at J, leaving 3 bases unmatched. In germline, CDR1 is MNHEY, CDR2 SMNVEV (reference sequence). CDR3 length: 13 residues. As DNA, the CDR3 is TGTGCCAGCAGTTTACAGGGGGTACATGAGCAGTTCTTC. Amino acids: CASSLQGVHEQFF.